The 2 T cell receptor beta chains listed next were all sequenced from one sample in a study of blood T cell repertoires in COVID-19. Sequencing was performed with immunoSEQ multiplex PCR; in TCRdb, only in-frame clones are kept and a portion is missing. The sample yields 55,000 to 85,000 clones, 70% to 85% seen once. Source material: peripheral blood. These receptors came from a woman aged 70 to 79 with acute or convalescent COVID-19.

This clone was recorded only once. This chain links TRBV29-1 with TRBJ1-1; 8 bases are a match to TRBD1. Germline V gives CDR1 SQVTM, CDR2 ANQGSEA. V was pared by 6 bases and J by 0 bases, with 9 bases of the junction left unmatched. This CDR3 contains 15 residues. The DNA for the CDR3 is TGCAGCGTGCCGGGACAGGCTATAATGAACACTGAAGCTTTCTTT. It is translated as CSVPGQAIMNTEAFF.

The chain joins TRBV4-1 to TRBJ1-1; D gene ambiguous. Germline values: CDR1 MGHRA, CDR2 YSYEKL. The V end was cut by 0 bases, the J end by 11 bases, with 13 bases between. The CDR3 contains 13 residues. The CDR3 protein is CASSQDVGFGAFF. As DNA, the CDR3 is TGCGCCAGCAGCCAAGATGTGGGCTTTGGGGCTTTCTTT.